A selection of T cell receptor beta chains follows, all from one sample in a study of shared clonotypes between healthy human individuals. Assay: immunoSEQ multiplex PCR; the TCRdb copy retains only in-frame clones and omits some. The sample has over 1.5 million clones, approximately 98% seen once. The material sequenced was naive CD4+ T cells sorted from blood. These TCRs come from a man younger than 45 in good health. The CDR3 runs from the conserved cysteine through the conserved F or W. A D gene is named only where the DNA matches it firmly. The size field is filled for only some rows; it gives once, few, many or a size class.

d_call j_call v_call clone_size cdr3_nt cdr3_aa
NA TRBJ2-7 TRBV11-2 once TGTGCCAGCAGCTCTTATACTAAGTTACAGATCTACGAGCAGTACTTC CASSSYTKLQIYEQYF
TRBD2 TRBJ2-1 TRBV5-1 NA TGCGCCAGCAGCTGGACTAGCGGGAGTAGTAATGAGCAGTTCTTC CASSWTSGSSNEQFF
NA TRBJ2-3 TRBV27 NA TGTGCCAGCAGTTTAATGGCCCGGAGCCCGGATACGCAGTATTTT CASSLMARSPDTQYF
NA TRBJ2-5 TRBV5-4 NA TGTGCCAGCGGGTCCAGGGCACAAGAGACCCAGTACTTC CASGSRAQETQYF
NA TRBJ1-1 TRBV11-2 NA TGTGCCAGCAGCTTAATCAGCCCAAGGGGGAACACTGAAGCTTTCTTT CASSLISPRGNTEAFF
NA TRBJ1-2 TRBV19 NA TGTGCCAGTAGTTCCAGGACAGCCGTCTACTATGGCTACACCTTC CASSSRTAVYYGYTF
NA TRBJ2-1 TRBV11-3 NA TGTGCCAGCAGCGCTCGACCCTCTCCCCCCAATGAGCAGTTCTTC CASSARPSPPNEQFF
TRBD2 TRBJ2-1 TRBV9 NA TGTGCCAGCAGCGTAGCTAGCGGGGTCGGGGATGAGCAGTTCTTC CASSVASGVGDEQFF
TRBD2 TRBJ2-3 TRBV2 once TGTGCCAGCAGTGGGGATAGCGGGAGCACAGATACGCAGTATTTT CASSGDSGSTDTQYF
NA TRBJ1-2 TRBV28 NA TGTGCCAGCAGTTTGACGGAGAAGGTGTATGGCTACACCTTC CASSLTEKVYGYTF
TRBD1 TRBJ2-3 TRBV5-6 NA TGTGCCAGCAGGGAGACAGGGGCGGAAGATACGCAGTATTTT CASRETGAEDTQYF
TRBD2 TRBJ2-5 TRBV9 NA TGTGCCAGCAGCGTAGGGGCTAGCGGGACCCCAACCCAGTACTTC CASSVGASGTPTQYF
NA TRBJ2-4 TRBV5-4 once TGTGCCAGCAGCTCAGTCCAAGCCAAAAACATTCAGTACTTC CASSSVQAKNIQYF
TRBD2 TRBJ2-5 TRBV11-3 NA TGTGCCAGCAGCCCGGGAGGGTCCCAAGAGACCCAGTACTTC CASSPGGSQETQYF
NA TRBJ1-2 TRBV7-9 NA TGTGCCAGCAGCCCTGTTTATCGAGCAGGGCCGGCTAACTATGGCTACACCTTC CASSPVYRAGPANYGYTF
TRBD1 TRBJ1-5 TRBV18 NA TGTGCCAGCTCACCACAGGGGGCGGGTAGCAATCAGCCCCAGCATTTT CASSPQGAGSNQPQHF
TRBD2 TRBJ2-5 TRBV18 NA TGTGCCAGCTCACCGCGGGGGAAAGAGACCCAGTACTTC CASSPRGKETQYF
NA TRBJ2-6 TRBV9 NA TGTGCCAGCAGCGTAGCCCCGGCCCCCTCTGGGGCCAACGTCCTGACTTTC CASSVAPAPSGANVLTF
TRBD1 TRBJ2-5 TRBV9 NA TGTGCCAGCACCCCGACAGGGGGGCAAGAGACCCAGTACTTC CASTPTGGQETQYF
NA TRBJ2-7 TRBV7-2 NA TGTGCCAGCAGCTTACAGCGTTTCCACGAGCAGTACTTC CASSLQRFHEQYF
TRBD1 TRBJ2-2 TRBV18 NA TGTGCCAGCTCACCGACGACAGGGGGAACCGGGGAGCTGTTTTTT CASSPTTGGTGELFF
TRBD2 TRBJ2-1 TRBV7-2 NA TGTGCCAGCAGCTTATCTAGCGGTAAGAACAATGAGCAGTTCTTC CASSLSSGKNNEQFF
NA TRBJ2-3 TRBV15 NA TGTGCCACCAGCAGAGTGGCAGGGACAGATACGCAGTATTTT CATSRVAGTDTQYF